This T cell receptor (beta chain) stems from a study of cytomegalovirus exposure and HLA in healthy donors (dated by TCRdb to between 2016 and 2019). About the investigation overall: According to an earlier analysis of several hundred of the donors, 150 million to 200 million T cells yielded approximately 120 million unique TCR beta sequences and 276 Gb of sequence data. About 280 gigabases of sequencing data and tens of millions of unique TCR sequences were included in an early release covering roughly 600 HLA-typed donors. The genetic ancestry cluster associated with self-reported Caucasian donors included over 65% of the roughly 390 genotyped donors. The study aimed to test whether cataloging public T cell receptors could reveal signatures of past pathogen exposure. Using immunosequencing, the study profiled T cell repertoires from about 610 subjects and related those repertoires to cytomegalovirus serostatus. A separate validation cohort of about 110 different subjects was used in addition to the approximately 700-subject first cohort. To predict cytomegalovirus infection status, the study brought together high-throughput TCR immunosequencing, statistical association of individual TCRs with disease status, and machine learning. A later analysis re-analyzed previously published TCR beta repertoires from 650 to 800 donors and added high-resolution HLA genotyping to study TCR occurrence patterns. Rather than using new phenotypic data, the later analysis identified candidate immune exposures from TCR beta sequences and from how often those sequences occurred across donors. An earlier analysis of 587 of the donors applied high-throughput TCR beta sequencing to assess whether each TCR beta V gene segment acted as functional or pseudogenic. Donor age, sex, ethnicity and CMV serostatus were compiled together with the repertoire data. A later genetic analysis took genome-wide SNP genotypes for about 55% of the 666 donors and used that subset as a discovery cohort. Every repertoire in the discovery cohort had been generated on one and the same sequencing platform. Class I and class II HLA loci were covered by the typing at four-digit resolution. The number of donors typed differed by locus, with about 629-640 for A, B, C, DRB1 and DQB1, 522 for DQA1, some 570 for DPA1, and approximately 470 for DPB1. A handful of DR-DQ haplotypes were treated as single units for association and clustering because of strong linkage in the cohort. Across some 400 genotyped donors of the cohort, an average of about 240,000 unique TCR beta nucleotide sequences per donor were sequenced, and approximately 19% of those sequences were non-productive. Overall study outcomes, separate from this receptor: HLA typing was unavailable for some donors at each locus, so association tests used only the typed subset. The study listed over 150 TCR beta chains as associated with cytomegalovirus. Seventeen rarely observed V segments, including chromosome 9 orphons, were excluded from the earlier analysis of just under 600 of the donors because counts were too low. Several of the top co-occurrence clusters appeared to be linked to parvovirus B19, influenza, CMV and Epstein-Barr virus, according to a later analysis. For the cohort, immune exposure information was limited to CMV serostatus. A later analysis found that most CMV-associated TCR beta chains appeared HLA-restricted, with HLA associations seemingly driven largely by CMV exposure. Sequencing depth was assumed to be roughly uniform across donors in the presence/absence analyses, though that assumption may not hold. In vitro tests confirmed that a few of the cytomegalovirus-associated TCR beta chains recognize cytomegalovirus antigens. Most TCR sequences were observed very rarely across donors, whereas some public TCRs were present in many individuals. According to a later analysis, TCR association rates differed among HLA loci, with DRB1 alleles showing the most associated TCRs and HLA-C alleles showing the fewest. When HLA alleles, especially DR and DQ, strongly co-occurred, TCR associations were difficult to assign to individual alleles. According to a later genetic analysis, donors in an Asian-associated ancestry cluster had fewer N-insertions in productive TCRs than the approximately 670-donor mean. In a later analysis, HLA-associated TCR beta chains showed more clonal expansion and lower generation probabilities than non-associated chains that were equally common. Some IMGT-functional V segments, including TRBV6-2 and TRBV6-3, could not be distinguished by the 87-base-pair reads and were therefore excluded. A later analysis associated about 18,000 TCR beta sequences with specific HLA alleles at a false discovery rate of 0.05. In an earlier analysis of some 500 of the donors, most TCR beta V segments appeared in productive rearrangements about 87% or about 30% of the time, broadly matching IMGT annotations. A later genetic analysis associated a missense DCLRE1C variant with V-gene and J-gene trimming of TCR beta chains, and an independent cohort replicated the association. Correlated functional status among segregating V segments might be attributable to linkage disequilibrium, but an unknown experimental factor could not be ruled out. According to the authors, the approach could potentially be generalized to other disease states and immunological phenotypes. A further reported finding was that TCR beta sequences accurately predicted the HLA-A and HLA-B alleles for most subjects in the first cohort. The cohort was sequenced for TCR beta chains only, and without alpha or paired-chain data the features that could be detected were limited. A group of highly shared sequence variants was considered likely to be a technical artifact of the sequencing pipeline. In both the original and validation cohorts, the classifier was reported to diagnose cytomegalovirus status with high specificity and sensitivity.

Libraries were made using the immunoSEQ multiplex PCR assay. For the multiplex PCR, a mixture combining 60 forward primers for TCR Vbeta segments and 13 reverse primers for TCR Jbeta segments was used. A multiplex PCR assay on genomic DNA amplified the CDR3 region of rearranged TCR beta genes. Amplified TCR beta libraries were sequenced as 87-base-pair reads on the Illumina HiSeq System. The original methods were these. A later analysis counted 65 million to 90 million unique TCR beta chains across the 500 to 850 repertoires, and around 9.9 million of these chains were shared by at least two donors. To remove PCR and sequencing errors, raw reads were error-corrected and collapsed into unique sequences using a nearest-neighbor algorithm that merged closely related sequences. Alignment of CDR3 sequences to IMGT reference sequences was used to assign V, D and J gene segments. For a sequence to be retained, a match of at least six nucleotides was required to both a V gene segment and a J gene segment. Rearrangements were classified as productive when the CDR3 lacked stop codons and remained in frame with V and J, and all other rearrangements were classified as non-productive. CDR3 was defined by IMGT convention, running from the second conserved V-encoded cysteine to the conserved J-encoded phenylalanine. In an earlier analysis of around 540 of the donors, sequences lacking an unambiguous match to a single V gene segment were excluded. An earlier analysis of roughly 590 of the donors called V segments functional above 56.7% productive rearrangements and segregating when the between-donor standard deviation exceeded 5%. A statistical classification framework was built for diagnosing cytomegalovirus status from the catalog of TCR beta chain sequences. In a later analysis, V and J genes were assigned by comparing TCR nucleotide sequences against IMGT/GENE-DB human TR gene sequences. Using the TCRdist pipeline, a later analysis assigned CDR3 sequences along with most-parsimonious VDJ recombination scenarios. A later analysis defined each TCR beta chain by its CDR3 amino acid sequence plus V-gene family, and excluded reads lacking a unique V-gene family. As a way to deal with suspected cross-contamination and a sequencing artifact, a later analysis dropped roughly 620 nucleotide sequences that were highly shared and had low generation probability. For each public chain, a later analysis derived a clonal expansion index from normalized ranks of inferred template counts within each repertoire. In a later analysis, generation probabilities were computed using a VDJ recombination model fitted to out-of-frame rearrangements, and the results were checked against IGoR. A later analysis scored TCR-TCR, TCR-HLA and TCR-CMV co-occurrence with hypergeometric tests, applying a repertoire-size bias correction to TCR pairs. False discovery rates were estimated in a later analysis by permuting HLA or CMV assignments 20 times. In a later analysis, co-occurring TCRs were grouped using DBSCAN, and TCRdist sequence similarity was added for clustering within HLA-allele-positive subsets. Repertoires with fewer than 30,000 or more than 120,000 public chains were left out of co-occurrence clustering, as were roughly five repertoires with anomalous nucleotide sharing. Entries here come from immuneACCESS through TCRdb and include only in-frame sequences with V and J called. Some clones fail to appear in such tables; in the studies checked, an unresolved V gene covers under half of the shortfall, and the cause of the remainder is unknown. The DNA gave D and trimming, while V, J and clone size come from that table. The sample contains around 190,000 clones, roughly 80% of them found a single time. 1.5% to 2% of the sample is taken by the ten largest.

In total, approximately 700 healthy bone marrow donors made up the cohort. All cohort members were sampled while nominally healthy, although unrecorded immune exposures were likely present. The donor tested CMV seronegative, placing the donor among the 350 to 400 seronegative members of the cohort. Each donor provided a peripheral blood sample, and peripheral blood mononuclear cells were used for TCR beta sequencing. Genomic DNA extraction from the blood cell samples was performed with the Qiagen DNeasy Blood Extraction Kit. The CDR3 covers 18 residues, taking in both the cysteine and the phenylalanine. The CDR3 DNA has 54 bases and is translated from base 1. The CDR1 and CDR2 encoded by the germline V gene are SGDLS and YYNGEE. At the junction V is shortened by 4 bases and J by 2 bases; bases outside the gene matches: 12. Concerning this clone: Which antigen it targets is not known. There are no base qualities to consult, and no much larger clone falls within one base.

The chain is assembled from TRBV9 and TRBJ2-1, with 10 junctional bases fitting TRBD2. This clonotype originated in a woman younger than 35 in good health and CMV-seronegative. Sequencing was performed on PBMCs. The CDR3 has the sequence CASSPTGTSEIPYNEQFF. The sequence in DNA is TGTGCCAGCAGCCCCACCGGGACTAGCGAAATTCCCTACAATGAGCAGTTCTTC.